The 20 T cell receptor beta chains given below trace back to one sample, sequenced in a study of blood T cell repertoires in COVID-19. Some clones are missing from TCRdb's copy, which holds only in-frame ones; the method was immunoSEQ multiplex PCR. The sample contains roughly 250,000 clones, about 85% of which appear only once. Sequencing was done on a sample of peripheral blood. Source of these receptors: a man aged 55 to 70 who had recovered from COVID-19.

This rearrangement joins TRBV19 to TRBJ1-5, with D uncertain. Germline V lookup: CDR1 LNHDA, CDR2 SQIVND (reference sequence). V was shortened by 5 bases and J by 2 bases, with 16 bases between the two germline ends. The CDR3 covers 16 residues. CDR3 sequence reads: CASSPRGEEGNQPQHF. The DNA for the CDR3 is TGTGCCAGTAGTCCACGTGGAGAGGAGGGCAATCAGCCCCAGCATTTT.

This chain uses TRBV19 with TRBJ1-1, with D possibly TRBD1 on 5 matching bases. Trimming took off 7 bases at V and 0 bases at J, with 15 bases between the two ends. Germline CDR1 and CDR2: LNHDA and SQIVND (reference sequence). The CDR3 totals 15 residues. The CDR3 region is CASKINGALNTEAFF. The CDR3 region has the DNA TGTGCCAGTAAGATCAATGGGGCCTTGAACACTGAAGCTTTCTTT.

This clone appeared once. The V and J genes are TRBV11-2 and TRBJ1-1; 8 nucleotides align to TRBD1. The germline V gene encodes CDR1 SGHAT and CDR2 FQNNGV. V lost 5 bases to trimming and J lost 7 bases; unmatched junction nucleotides: 9. This CDR3 contains 14 residues. The chain's CDR3 is CASSVPGQANEAFF. The CDR3 nucleotides read TGTGCCAGCAGCGTCCCGGGACAGGCGAATGAAGCTTTCTTT.

This chain uses TRBV11-2 with TRBJ2-7; TRBD1 aligns across 7 bases. Germline V lookup: CDR1 SGHAT, CDR2 FQNNGV. Losses at the gene ends were 4 bases for V and 3 bases for J; bases not matched to a gene: 9. The CDR3 extends over 15 amino acids. CDR3 in amino acids: CASSSRRQGSYEQYF. Written as DNA, the CDR3 is TGTGCCAGCAGCTCCAGAAGACAGGGCAGCTACGAGCAGTACTTC. The entire variable domain, with the rest obtained from reference TRBV11-2 and TRBJ2-7, is as follows: EAGVAQSPRYKIIEKRQSVAFWCNPISGHATLYWYQQILGQGPKLLIQFQNNGVVDDSQLPKDRFSAERLKGVDSTLKIQPAKLEDSAVYLCASSSRRQGSYEQYFGPGTRLTVT.

This clone has only a few counts. The rearrangement uses TRBV2 and TRBJ2-1, with D possibly matching TRBD2 (7 bases). The CDR3 length is 13 residues. V dropped 10 bases and J dropped 9 bases, with 19 bases sitting between them. Germline loops: CDR1 SNHLY, CDR2 FYNNEI. This CDR3 is CATSVGGHGEQFF. For the CDR3, the DNA is TGTGCCACATCCGTGGGGGGGCATGGTGAGCAGTTCTTC. Supplemented by reference TRBV2 and TRBJ2-1, the full variable domain reads EPEVTQTPSHQVTQMGQEVILRCVPISNHLYFYWYRQILGQKVEFLVSFYNNEISEKSEIFDDQFSVERPDGSNFTLKIRSTKLEDSAMYFCATSVGGHGEQFFGPGTRLTVL.

V and J are TRBV5-1 and TRBJ1-6; TRBD1 is a possible D gene (5 bases). The length of the CDR3 is 13 residues. The germline V gene encodes CDR1 SGHRS and CDR2 YFSETQ. The germline V and J ends were trimmed by 4 bases and 9 bases, with 11 bases remaining between them. CDR3 DNA sequence: TGCGCCAGCAGCGAGGACATCCGTTCACCCCTCCACTTT. Translated: CASSEDIRSPLHF. The variable domain in full, completed from reference TRBV5-1 and TRBJ1-6, reads KAGVTQTPRYLIKTRGQQVTLSCSPISGHRSVSWYQQTPGQGLQFLFEYFSETQRNKGNFPGRFSGRQFSNSRSEMNVSTLELGDSALYLCASSEDIRSPLHFGNGTRLTVT.

J is TRBJ1-1 and V is TRBV19, with 10 bases lining up with TRBD1. This CDR3 spans 17 amino acids. The germline gives CDR1 LNHDA, CDR2 SQIVND (reference sequence). V trimming: 4 bases; J trimming: 4 bases; junction bases outside the gene matches: 12. CDR3 bases: TGTGCCAGTAGTAACCCGGGACAGGGGAGCCTAGGCACTGAAGCTTTCTTT. Its translation is CASSNPGQGSLGTEAFF.

This chain joins TRBV5-1 and TRBJ1-3; no reliable D call. The V gene's germline CDR1 is SGHRS and CDR2 YFSETQ. The CDR3 is 15 amino acids. V lost 2 bases to trimming and J lost 0 bases, with 9 bases between them. CDR3 in DNA: TGCGCCAGCAGCTTCGGGGATTCCTCTGGAAACACCATATATTTT. It is translated as CASSFGDSSGNTIYF. Together with reference TRBV5-1 and TRBJ1-3, the CDR3 gives the full variable domain: KAGVTQTPRYLIKTRGQQVTLSCSPISGHRSVSWYQQTPGQGLQFLFEYFSETQRNKGNFPGRFSGRQFSNSRSEMNVSTLELGDSALYLCASSFGDSSGNTIYFGEGSWLTVV.

The chain combines TRBV25-1 with TRBJ2-4, with 14 bases aligning to TRBD2. The CDR3 is made up of 18 amino acids. Losses at the gene ends were 2 bases for V and 4 bases for J; bases not matched to a gene: 7. Germline V gene lookup returns CDR1 MGHDK and CDR2 SYGVNS. CDR3 protein: CASSEGGTSGGTKNIQYF. CDR3 sequence (DNA): TGTGCCAGCAGTGAAGGAGGGACTAGCGGGGGTACAAAAAACATTCAGTACTTC.

Concerning this clone: Other DNA sequences from this sample encode an identical CDR3 as well. CDR3 in amino acids: CASSGGTGKSSGNTIYF. The CDR3 nucleotides read TGTGCCAGCAGTGGGGGGACAGGGAAAAGCTCTGGAAACACCATATATTTT. J is TRBJ1-3 and V is TRBV25-1; TRBD1 agrees at 9 bases. Germline V CDR1 and CDR2: MGHDK, SYGVNS. With 4 bases clipped from V and 0 bases from J, the junction kept 7 bases outside the gene matches. The CDR3 loop spans 17 amino acids.

This CDR3 is CAISESTGSYNSPLHF. The CDR3 DNA sequence: TGTGCCATCAGTGAATCGACAGGCTCCTATAATTCACCCCTCCACTTT. This chain connects TRBV10-3 to TRBJ1-6, with a possible D match to TRBD1 (6 bases). In germline, CDR1 is ENHRY, CDR2 SYGVKD. This CDR3 spans 16 amino acids. Trimming removed 3 bases at V and 0 bases at J, with 9 bases between.

The gene calls are TRBV19 and TRBJ1-5, with D uncertain. Germline loops: CDR1 LNHDA, CDR2 SQIVND (reference sequence). V lost 3 bases, J lost 6 bases, and 15 bases lay in between. This CDR3 has 15 residues. CDR3 in DNA: TGTGCCAGTAGTATTCGGGCGGGCGAGGGTCAGCCCCAGCATTTT. Translating it yields CASSIRAGEGQPQHF. Using reference TRBV19 and TRBJ1-5 for the parts outside the CDR3, the full variable domain is DGGITQSPKYLFRKEGQNVTLSCEQNLNHDAMYWYRQDPGQGLRLIYYSQIVNDFQKGDIAEGYSVSREKKESFPLTVTSAQKNPTAFYLCASSIRAGEGQPQHFGDGTRLSIL.

CDR3 loop: CASRGGMNTEAFF. For the CDR3, the DNA is TGTGCCAGCAGGGGGGGGATGAACACTGAAGCTTTCTTT. The rearrangement links TRBV11-2 to TRBJ1-1, with D possibly being TRBD1 (5 bases). There are 13 residues in the CDR3. V lost 6 bases and J 0 bases, leaving 8 bases between the germline ends. Germline V gene sequence: CDR1 SGHAT, CDR2 FQNNGV. The complete variable domain, with remaining parts taken from reference TRBV11-2 and TRBJ1-1, reads EAGVAQSPRYKIIEKRQSVAFWCNPISGHATLYWYQQILGQGPKLLIQFQNNGVVDDSQLPKDRFSAERLKGVDSTLKIQPAKLEDSAVYLCASRGGMNTEAFFGQGTRLTVV.

The chain has TRBV5-8 and TRBJ2-5; TRBD1 might be the D (5 bases). The CDR3 is 17 amino acids. V was clipped by 8 bases and J by 3 bases, with 26 bases between them. Germline values: CDR1 SGHTS, CDR2 YDEGEE. Here the CDR3 DNA reads TGTGCCAGTCCGACTTTGGTTTCGGGCAGGGATGAAGAGACCCAGTACTTC. Encoded protein: CASPTLVSGRDEETQYF.

The chain has TRBV7-9 and TRBJ1-2; possible D gene TRBD1, 5 bases. The CDR3 consists of 16 residues. Trimming removed 5 bases at V and 2 bases at J, with 18 bases between. Looked up from germline, CDR1 is SEHNR and CDR2 is FQNEAQ (reference sequence). The chain's CDR3 is CASSHPGGDANYGYTF. The CDR3, as DNA: TGTGCCAGCAGCCACCCCGGGGGGGACGCCAACTATGGCTACACCTTC.

The sample holds many counts of this clone. This chain uses TRBV12-3 or TRBV12-4 with TRBJ2-1, with a weak D call TRBD1 (6 bases). Between the trimmed V and J ends, which lost 5 bases and 8 bases, there was a span of 10 bases. CDR3 size: 12 residues. In nucleotides, the CDR3 is TGTGCCAGCAGTCTATACAGGGATGAGCAGTTCTTC. Protein sequence: CASSLYRDEQFF.

The chain is built from TRBV5-1 and TRBJ1-1; 9 bases line up with TRBD1. V lost 4 bases and J lost 4; bases outside the gene matches: 8. The CDR3 is 15 residues long. Germline-derived CDR1 and CDR2 are SGHRS and YFSETQ. CDR3 loop: CASSKDRGLGTEAFF. The CDR3 bases are TGCGCCAGCAGCAAGGACAGGGGCCTGGGCACTGAAGCTTTCTTT. The complete variable domain, with remaining parts taken from reference TRBV5-1 and TRBJ1-1, reads KAGVTQTPRYLIKTRGQQVTLSCSPISGHRSVSWYQQTPGQGLQFLFEYFSETQRNKGNFPGRFSGRQFSNSRSEMNVSTLELGDSALYLCASSKDRGLGTEAFFGQGTRLTVV.

This clone occurred once. The chain employs TRBV11-2 and TRBJ2-5; TRBD1 matches 7 bases. V lost 3 bases, J lost 2 bases, and 3 bases stayed unmatched. This CDR3 spans 14 amino acids. The V gene's germline CDR1 is SGHAT and CDR2 FQNNGV. This CDR3 is CASSLSQGQETQYF. CDR3 DNA sequence: TGTGCCAGCAGCTTGTCACAGGGGCAAGAGACCCAGTACTTC. The entire variable domain, with the rest obtained from reference TRBV11-2 and TRBJ2-5, is as follows: EAGVAQSPRYKIIEKRQSVAFWCNPISGHATLYWYQQILGQGPKLLIQFQNNGVVDDSQLPKDRFSAERLKGVDSTLKIQPAKLEDSAVYLCASSLSQGQETQYFGPGTRLLVL.

The chain links TRBV3-1 (or the pseudogene TRBV3-2) to TRBJ2-7, with TRBD1 identical over 12 bases. The J segment lost 2 bases and the V segment lost 6 bases, leaving 5 bases of the junction unmatched. CDR1 and CDR2 (germline): LGHDT, YNNKEL (reference sequence). CDR3 length equals 15 residues. The CDR3 nucleotides read TGTGCCAGCAGTCTCGGGACAGGGGGCACCTACGAGCAGTACTTC. Encoded protein: CASSLGTGGTYEQYF.

The chain links TRBV12-3 or TRBV12-4 to TRBJ2-1; D unresolved. The V and J ends lost 2 bases and 8 bases respectively, with 10 bases between them. The CDR3 loop spans 13 amino acids. CDR3 DNA: TGTGCCAGCAGTTTATTAGCTCGGGATGAGCAGTTCTTC. Amino acid sequence: CASSLLARDEQFF.